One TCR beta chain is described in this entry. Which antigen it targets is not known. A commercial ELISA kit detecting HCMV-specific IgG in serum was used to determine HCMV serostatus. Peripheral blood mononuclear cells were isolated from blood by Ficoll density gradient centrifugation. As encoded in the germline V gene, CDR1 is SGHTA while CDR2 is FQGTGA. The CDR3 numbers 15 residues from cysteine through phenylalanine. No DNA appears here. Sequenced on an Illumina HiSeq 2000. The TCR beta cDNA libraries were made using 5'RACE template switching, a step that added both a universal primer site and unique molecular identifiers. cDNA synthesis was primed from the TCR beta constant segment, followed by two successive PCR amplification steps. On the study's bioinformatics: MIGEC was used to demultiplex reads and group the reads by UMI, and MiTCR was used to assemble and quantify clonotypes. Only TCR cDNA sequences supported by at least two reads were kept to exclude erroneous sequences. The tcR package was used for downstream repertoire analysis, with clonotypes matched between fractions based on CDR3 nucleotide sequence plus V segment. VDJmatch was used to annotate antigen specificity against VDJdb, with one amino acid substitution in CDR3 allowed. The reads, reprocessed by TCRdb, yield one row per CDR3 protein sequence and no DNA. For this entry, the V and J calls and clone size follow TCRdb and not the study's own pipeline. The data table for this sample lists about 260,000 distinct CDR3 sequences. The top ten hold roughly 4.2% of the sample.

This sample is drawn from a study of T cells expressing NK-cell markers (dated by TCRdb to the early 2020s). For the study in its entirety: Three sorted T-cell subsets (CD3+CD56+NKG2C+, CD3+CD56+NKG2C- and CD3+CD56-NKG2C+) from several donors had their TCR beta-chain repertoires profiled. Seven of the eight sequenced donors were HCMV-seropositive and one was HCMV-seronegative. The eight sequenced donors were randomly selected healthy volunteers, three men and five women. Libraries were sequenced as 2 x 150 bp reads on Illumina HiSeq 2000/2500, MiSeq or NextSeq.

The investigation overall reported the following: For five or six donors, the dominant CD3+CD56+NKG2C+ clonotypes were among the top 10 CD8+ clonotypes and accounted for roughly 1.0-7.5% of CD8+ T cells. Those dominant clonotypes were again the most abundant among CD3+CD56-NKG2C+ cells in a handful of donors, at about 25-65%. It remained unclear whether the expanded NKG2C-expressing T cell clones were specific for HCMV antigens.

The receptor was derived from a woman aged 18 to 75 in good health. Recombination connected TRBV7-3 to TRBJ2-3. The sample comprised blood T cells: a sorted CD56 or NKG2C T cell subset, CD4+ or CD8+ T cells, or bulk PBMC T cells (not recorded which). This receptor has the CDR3 CASSLDGSSTDTQYF.